This T cell receptor beta chain originates from a study of T cells in Graves' hyperthyroidism and ophthalmopathy (dated by TCRdb to between 2019 and 2020). As for the study more broadly: Peripheral blood samples were taken at the time of initial diagnosis, prior to any treatment. Once sampling was done, hyperthyroidism patients were given methimazole at a starting dose of 30 mg daily, whereas ophthalmopathy patients were given high-dose intravenous methylprednisolone. The paper describes TCR Vbeta CDR3 sequencing of around 140 peripheral blood samples, made up of 43 ophthalmopathy patients, some 76 hyperthyroidism patients and roughly 17 progressor patients. The roughly 99 discovery patients were divided at random into training and test sets in a 7:3 ratio. Prospective prediction of ophthalmopathy was tested in an independent validation cohort of some 20 hyperthyroidism patients and 15 to 17 patients who later progressed to ophthalmopathy. In roughly six Graves' hyperthyroidism patients, the study also compared T-cell repertoires from thyroid tissue with T-cell repertoires from blood. A discovery cohort of roughly 100 patients, about 40 with Graves' ophthalmopathy and 55 to 60 with stable Graves' hyperthyroidism, was used to find distinguishing TCR V-J signatures.

Paper-wide results and their limitations: In validation, the model predicted progression to ophthalmopathy a median of about 5.9 months before onset, with roughly 71% sensitivity and about 75% specificity. Ophthalmopathy was separated from stable hyperthyroidism by a 13 V-J signature model, with 85% to 90% sensitivity and approximately 81% specificity obtained in cross-validation and 80%/75% obtained in testing. Most expanded thyroid clonotypes (frequency above 0.001) were also found in blood, which suggests that blood repertoires may mirror thyroid immune responses. No statistical method was used to fix the sample size in advance, and group allocation was not hidden from the investigators.

In the ophthalmopathy patients, disease was moderately to severely active, with a Clinical Activity Score of 3 or more, a NOSPECS grade of 4 or more, and a duration of less than 3 months. The study excluded patients with uncontrolled infections, other autoimmune diseases, pregnancy or lactation. Clinical symptoms, serum thyroxine and TRAb, thyroid ultrasound, and orbital computed tomography formed the basis for the diagnoses. PBMCs were isolated from more than 8 ml of fresh peripheral blood by Ficoll-Paque density gradient centrifugation. Trizol reagent was used to extract total RNA, and RNA quality was then checked on an Agilent 2100 Bioanalyzer. TCR beta CDR3 regions were amplified from RNA transcripts. A first-round RT-PCR of the TCR CDR3 used the HTBI primer set with the Qiagen OneStep RT-PCR kit. Libraries were constructed in a second round of multiplex PCR, after which size selection and purification were performed. Libraries were sequenced paired-end with 100 bp reads on an Illumina HiSeq2000. In the authors' own workflow: SOAPnuke was used to process the raw data, removing reads that contained adapters or uncalled bases, had a mean Phred below 15, or lacked an exact match to the constant primer or identifier. High-quality paired reads were merged using COPE v1.2.5, and each unique nucleotide sequence was defined as a clonotype. MiTCR v1.1 was used to align the clonotypes against IMGT TRBV, TRBD and TRBJ reference segments. The analysis was restricted to V-J combinations with a frequency above 0.0001, which together covered 99.2% of the repertoires. The TCS score was defined as F50 (clonal expansion) divided by E x V (chaos), with BLOSUM62-based TCRdist calculated between CDR3 peptides within each V-J. Welch's t-statistics and random forest reduced around 550 V-J features to 10 to 15, which were used in a naive Bayes classifier (R e1071). Through fastp at Q25 and MiXCR, TCRdb rebuilt clones from the public reads, retaining in-frame beta chains. CDR3 protein sequences are deduplicated, and each keeps its most common genes and DNA. For this entry, the V and J calls and clone size follow TCRdb and not the study's own pipeline. Across this sample there are hundreds of thousands of distinct CDR3 sequences, with about 16% seen only once. The ten largest account for around 3.5% of the sample.

This clonotype was seen a few times. Its cognate antigen has yet to be identified. Base-call qualities are not available, and no considerably larger clone is one nucleotide away. The sample consisted of blood. The TCR was taken from a woman in her thirties or forties with Graves' ophthalmopathy.

The DNA sequence reads TGTGCCAGCTCACCACCGGTGGGGGTAAGCTCCTACGAGCAGTACTTC. Translated, it reads CASSPPVGVSSYEQYF. Recombination connected TRBV18 to TRBJ2-7; the D segment may tentatively be TRBD1 or TRBD2, each giving 5 matched bases. CDR1 and CDR2 were assigned from the germline V gene as KGHSH and LQKENI. There are 16 amino acids in the CDR3, from cysteine to phenylalanine inclusive. Only the CDR3 DNA stays, 48 bases, in frame from base 1. V and J are truncated by 0 bases and 0 bases respectively, leaving an intervening sequence of 12 bases.